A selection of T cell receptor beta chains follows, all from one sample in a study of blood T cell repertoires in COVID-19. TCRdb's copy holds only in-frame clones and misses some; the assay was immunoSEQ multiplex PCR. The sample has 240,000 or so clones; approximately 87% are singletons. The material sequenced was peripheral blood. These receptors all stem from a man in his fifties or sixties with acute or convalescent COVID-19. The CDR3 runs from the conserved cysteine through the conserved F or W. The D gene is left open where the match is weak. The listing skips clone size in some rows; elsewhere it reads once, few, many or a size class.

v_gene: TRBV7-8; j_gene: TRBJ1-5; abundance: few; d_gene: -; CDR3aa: CASSLASRRSNQPQHF; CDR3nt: TGTGCCAGCAGCTTAGCATCGAGGAGGAGCAATCAGCCCCAGCATTTT
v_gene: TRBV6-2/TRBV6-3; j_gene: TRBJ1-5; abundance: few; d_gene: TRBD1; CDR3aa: CASSYSRGTGLGNQPQHF; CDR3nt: TGTGCCAGCAGTTACTCGAGAGGGACAGGGCTTGGCAATCAGCCCCAGCATTTT
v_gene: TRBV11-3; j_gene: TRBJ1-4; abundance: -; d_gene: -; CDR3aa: CASSLGQWSEEKLFF; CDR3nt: TGTGCCAGCAGCTTAGGACAGTGGAGTGAAGAAAAACTGTTTTTT
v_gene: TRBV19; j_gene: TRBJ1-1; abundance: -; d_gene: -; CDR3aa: CASSIDQATEAFF; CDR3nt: TGTGCCAGTAGTATTGACCAGGCCACTGAAGCTTTCTTT
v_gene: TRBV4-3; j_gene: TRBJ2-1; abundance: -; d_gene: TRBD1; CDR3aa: CASSQRTTGGYRPGSYNEQFF; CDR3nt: TGCGCCAGCAGCCAACGGACGACAGGGGGTTACCGCCCGGGGTCCTACAATGAGCAGTTCTTC
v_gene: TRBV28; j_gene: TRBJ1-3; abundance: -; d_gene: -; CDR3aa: CASSLPQGNTIYF; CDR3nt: TGTGCCAGCAGTTTACCCCAGGGAAACACCATATATTTT
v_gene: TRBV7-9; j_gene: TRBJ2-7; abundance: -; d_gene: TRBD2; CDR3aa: CASSRSSGSAYEQYF; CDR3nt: TGTGCCAGCAGCCGGTCTAGCGGGAGTGCTTACGAGCAGTACTTC
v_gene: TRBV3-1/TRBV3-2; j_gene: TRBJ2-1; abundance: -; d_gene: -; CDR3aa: CASSQVKPSRNEQFF; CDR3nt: TGTGCCAGCAGCCAAGTCAAGCCGTCTCGCAATGAGCAGTTCTTC
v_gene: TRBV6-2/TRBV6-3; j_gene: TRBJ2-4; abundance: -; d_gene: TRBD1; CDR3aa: CASSYSGTGRLAKNIQYF; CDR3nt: TGTGCCAGCAGTTACTCGGGGACAGGGAGACTAGCCAAAAACATTCAGTACTTC
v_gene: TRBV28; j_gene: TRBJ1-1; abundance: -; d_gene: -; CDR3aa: CASSLRSVAAFF; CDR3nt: TGTGCCAGCAGCTTGAGGTCCGTTGCGGCTTTCTTT
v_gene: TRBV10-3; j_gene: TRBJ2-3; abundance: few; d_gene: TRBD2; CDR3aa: CAIQGLGGDTQYF; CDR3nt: TGTGCCATCCAGGGACTAGGAGGAGATACGCAGTATTTT
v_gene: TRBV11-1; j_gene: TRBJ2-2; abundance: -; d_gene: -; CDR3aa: CASSAITGQTGELFF; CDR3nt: TGTGCCAGCAGCGCAATCACAGGGCAAACCGGGGAGCTGTTTTTT
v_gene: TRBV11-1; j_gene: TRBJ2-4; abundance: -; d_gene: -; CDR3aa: CASSRPRRGENIQYF; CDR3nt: TGTGCCAGCAGCCGCCCCCGACGCGGGGAAAACATTCAGTACTTC
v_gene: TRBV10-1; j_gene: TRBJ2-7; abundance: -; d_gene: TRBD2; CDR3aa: CASNDRTVETSPNYEQYF; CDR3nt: TGCGCCAGCAACGACCGGACGGTCGAGACTAGCCCAAACTACGAGCAGTACTTC
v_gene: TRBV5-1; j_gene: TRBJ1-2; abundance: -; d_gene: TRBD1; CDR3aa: CASSLTGEYGYTF; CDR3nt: TGCGCCAGCAGCTTAACAGGGGAATATGGCTACACCTTC
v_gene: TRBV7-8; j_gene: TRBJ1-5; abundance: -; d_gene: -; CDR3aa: CASSPGNSNQPQHF; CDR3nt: TGTGCCAGCAGCCCAGGAAATAGCAATCAGCCCCAGCATTTT
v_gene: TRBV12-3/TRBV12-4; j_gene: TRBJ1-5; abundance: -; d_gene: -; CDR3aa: CASQAAGYQPQHF; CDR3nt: TGTGCCAGCCAGGCGGCAGGGTATCAGCCCCAGCATTTT
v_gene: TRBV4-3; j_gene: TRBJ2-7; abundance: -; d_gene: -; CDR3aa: CASSQDRLAGAAYEQYF; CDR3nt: TGCGCCAGCAGCCAAGATCGGTTGGCAGGTGCAGCCTACGAGCAGTACTTC
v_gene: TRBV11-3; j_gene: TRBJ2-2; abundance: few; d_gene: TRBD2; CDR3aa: CASSSGGQGNTGELFF; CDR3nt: TGTGCCAGCAGCTCGGGGGGGCAGGGCAACACCGGGGAGCTGTTTTTT
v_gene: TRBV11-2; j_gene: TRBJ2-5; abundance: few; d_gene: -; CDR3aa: CASSSDSLLGETQYF; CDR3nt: TGTGCCAGCAGCTCGGACTCTTTACTGGGAGAGACCCAGTACTTC
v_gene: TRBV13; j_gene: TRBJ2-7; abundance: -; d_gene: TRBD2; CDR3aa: CASSVAGEGYEQYF; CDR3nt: TGTGCCAGCAGCGTAGCGGGAGAGGGATACGAGCAGTACTTC
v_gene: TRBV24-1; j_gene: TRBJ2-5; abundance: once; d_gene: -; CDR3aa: CATSGPRPGGAGETQYF; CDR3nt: TGTGCCACCAGTGGCCCCAGGCCCGGAGGGGCGGGGGAGACCCAGTACTTC
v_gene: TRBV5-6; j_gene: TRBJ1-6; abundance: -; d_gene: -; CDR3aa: CASSPTGTTNSPLHF; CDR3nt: TGTGCCAGCAGCCCCACCGGGACAACGAATTCACCCCTCCACTTT
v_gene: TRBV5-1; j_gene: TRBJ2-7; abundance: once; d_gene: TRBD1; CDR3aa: CASSLGSRTGAYEQYF; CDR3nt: TGCGCCAGCAGCTTGGGGTCGAGGACAGGGGCCTACGAGCAGTACTTC
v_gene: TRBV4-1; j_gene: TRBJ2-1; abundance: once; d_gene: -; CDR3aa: CASSQDPPPAYNEQFF; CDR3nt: TGCGCCAGCAGCCAAGACCCACCCCCAGCCTACAATGAGCAGTTCTTC
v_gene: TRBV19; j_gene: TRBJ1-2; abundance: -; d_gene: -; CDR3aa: CASSRTEPNYGYTF; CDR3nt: TGTGCCAGTAGTCGGACAGAGCCCAACTATGGCTACACCTTC
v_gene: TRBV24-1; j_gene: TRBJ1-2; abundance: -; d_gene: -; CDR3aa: CATSSGGLDYGYTF; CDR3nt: TGTGCCACTTCCTCTGGGGGGTTGGACTATGGCTACACCTTC
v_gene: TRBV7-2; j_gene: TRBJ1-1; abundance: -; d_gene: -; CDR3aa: CASSLVPGPTEAFF; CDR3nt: TGTGCCAGCAGCTTAGTGCCAGGGCCCACTGAAGCTTTCTTT
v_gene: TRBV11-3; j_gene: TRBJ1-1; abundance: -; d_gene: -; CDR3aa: CASSLGHPNTEAFF; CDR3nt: TGTGCCAGCAGCTTAGGACACCCGAACACTGAAGCTTTCTTT
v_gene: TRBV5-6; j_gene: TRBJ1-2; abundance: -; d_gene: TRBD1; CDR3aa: CASSLPRTGVGYGYTF; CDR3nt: TGTGCCAGCAGCTTACCGAGGACAGGGGTAGGCTATGGCTACACCTTC